The TCR beta chain under discussion was sequenced for a study of PD-1 blockade in classical Hodgkin lymphoma. Time point: cycle 4 day 1 (C4D1), after less than 7 weeks of nivolumab. Brentuximab vedotin exposure varied among the patients, all of whom had relapsed after autologous stem cell transplantation. Losses at the gene ends were 6 bases for V and 1 base for J; bases not matched to a gene: 10. This CDR3 has 16 residues. Per germline, CDR1 MGHDK and CDR2 SYGVNS. TCRdb's copy holds only in-frame clones and misses some; the assay was immunoSEQ multiplex PCR. This table has under 30,000 clones, 80% to 90% appearing once.

The chain is built from TRBV25-1 and TRBJ2-7; 9 bases align to TRBD1. Material: peripheral blood mononuclear cells (PBMCs), obtained before the fourth cycle of nivolumab. The sequence came from a human donor with classical Hodgkin lymphoma. The CDR3 sequence is CASSLNPGQGSYEQYF. DNA of the CDR3: TGTGCCAGCAGCTTGAATCCGGGACAGGGATCCTACGAGCAGTACTTC.